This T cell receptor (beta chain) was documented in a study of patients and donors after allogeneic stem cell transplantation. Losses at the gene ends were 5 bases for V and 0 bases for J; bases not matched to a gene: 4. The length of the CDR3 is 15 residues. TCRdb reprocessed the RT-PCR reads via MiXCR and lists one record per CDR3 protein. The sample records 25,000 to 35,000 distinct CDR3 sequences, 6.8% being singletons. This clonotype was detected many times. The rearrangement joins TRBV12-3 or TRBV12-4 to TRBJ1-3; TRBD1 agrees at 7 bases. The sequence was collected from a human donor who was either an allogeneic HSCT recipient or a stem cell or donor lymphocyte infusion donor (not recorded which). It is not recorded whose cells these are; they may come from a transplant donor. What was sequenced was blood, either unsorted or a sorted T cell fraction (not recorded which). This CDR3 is CASSPGQISGNTIYF. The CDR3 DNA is TGTGCCAGCAGTCCGGGACAGATCTCTGGAAACACCATATATTTT.